The clone carrying this T cell receptor beta chain was detected only once. Stated time point: newly diagnosed GD, antithyroid drugs for less than 3 months. The authors made the TCR library using RNA they extracted from PBMCs. The data were taken from a study of regulatory T cells in long-lasting Graves disease. CDR3 length equals 14 residues. Trimming removed 4 bases at V and 5 bases at J, with 11 bases between. The germline CDR1 and CDR2 sequences are LNHDA and SQIVND (reference sequence). Arm-PCR of CDR3 regions and iRepertoire HTBI primers were the basis on which TCR beta libraries were built. TCRdb processed the multiplex PCR reads anew with MiXCR; each CDR3 protein has one entry. The table records 600,000 to 650,000 distinct CDR3 sequences, 15% to 20% of them present only once. These data also formed part of another study, on T cells in Graves' hyperthyroidism and ophthalmopathy.

This sequence was found in a woman between 25 and 40 years old with Graves disease. This chain uses TRBV19 with TRBJ2-2, with D possibly matching TRBD1 (6 bases). The sample consisted of peripheral blood mononuclear cells (PBMCs), taken at new diagnosis, from a patient treated with antithyroid drugs. CDR3 residues: CASSSARGTGELFF. CDR3 DNA: TGTGCCAGTAGTAGTGCTAGGGGGACCGGGGAGCTGTTTTTT.